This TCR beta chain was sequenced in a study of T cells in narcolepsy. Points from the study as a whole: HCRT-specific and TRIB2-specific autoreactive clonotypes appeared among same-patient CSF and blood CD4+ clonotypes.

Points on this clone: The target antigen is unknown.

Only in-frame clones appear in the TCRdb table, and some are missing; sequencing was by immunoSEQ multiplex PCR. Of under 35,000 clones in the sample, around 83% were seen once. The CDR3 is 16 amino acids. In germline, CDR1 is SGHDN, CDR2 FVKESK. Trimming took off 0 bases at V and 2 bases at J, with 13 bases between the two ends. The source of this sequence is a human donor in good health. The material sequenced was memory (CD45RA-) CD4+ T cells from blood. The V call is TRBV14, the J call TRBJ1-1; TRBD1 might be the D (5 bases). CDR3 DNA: TGTGCCAGCAGCCAAGATATGGGGGAAGGAAACACTGAAGCTTTCTTT. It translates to CASSQDMGEGNTEAFF. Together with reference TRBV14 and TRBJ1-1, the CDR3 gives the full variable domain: EAGVTQFPSHSVIEKGQTVTLRCDPISGHDNLYWYRRVMGKEIKFLLHFVKESKQDESGMPNNRFLAERTGGTYSTLKVQPAELEDSGVYFCASSQDMGEGNTEAFFGQGTRLTVV.